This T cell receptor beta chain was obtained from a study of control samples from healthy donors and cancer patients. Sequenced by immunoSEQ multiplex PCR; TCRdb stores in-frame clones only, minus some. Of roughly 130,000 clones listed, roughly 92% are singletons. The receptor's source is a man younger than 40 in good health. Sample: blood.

The CDR3 here is CASSLDGRLQETQYF. CDR3 nucleotides: TGTGCCAGCAGCTTAGACGGGAGGTTGCAAGAGACCCAGTACTTC. The J gene is TRBJ2-5, the V gene TRBV11-2; the match to TRBD2 covers 7 bases. Germline V CDR1 and CDR2: SGHAT, FQNNGV. With V trimmed by 0 bases and J by 2 bases, 3 bases remained unmatched. The CDR3 runs 15 residues.